This entry lists 27 T cell receptor beta chains sequenced from one sample in a study of T-cell memory formation after mild COVID-19. One entry per CDR3 protein, called by TCRdb with MiXCR from the 5' RACE reads. The sample lists around 500,000 distinct CDR3 sequences, 18% occurring once. Sequencing was done on a sample of PBMCs or a T cell subset sorted from them (not recorded which). These TCRs come from an adult woman who had mild COVID-19 (a few samples of this study predate the infection). Cell type and time point are not known.

V usage is TRBV20-1 and J usage is TRBJ1-1, with a tentative D call TRBD1 (6 bases). Trimming removed 5 bases from V and 2 bases from J, with 15 bases in between. Germline CDR1 and CDR2: DFQATT and SNEGSKA (reference sequence). The CDR3 covers 14 residues. The CDR3 region has the DNA TGCAGTGCTCGGGCCGGGACATTTAACACTGAAGCTTTCTTT. Translated: CSARAGTFNTEAFF.

This clonotype came up many times. The rearrangement uses TRBV12-3 or TRBV12-4 and TRBJ2-7; 9 bases line up with TRBD1. The CDR3 contains 17 residues. V shed 3 bases and J 1 base; nucleotides not matched to a gene: 10. CDR3 DNA: TGTGCCAGCAGTTTGGGGATGACGGGGACAGGGTCCTACGAGCAGTACTTC. Translation gives CASSLGMTGTGSYEQYF.

A few counts support this clonotype. The chain couples TRBV11-1 to TRBJ2-5, with a possible D match to TRBD2 (5 bases). CDR3 size: 15 residues. Germline V lookup: CDR1 SGHAT, CDR2 FQDESV (reference sequence). V was clipped by 3 bases and J by 5 bases, with 16 bases between them. The CDR3 protein is CASSFVGELWETQYF. CDR3 nucleotide sequence: TGTGCCAGCAGCTTCGTTGGGGAGCTCTGGGAGACCCAGTACTTC. Filled out from reference TRBV11-1 and TRBJ2-5, the complete variable domain reads EAEVAQSPRYKITEKSQAVAFWCDPISGHATLYWYRQILGQGPELLVQFQDESVVDDSQLPKDRFSAERLKGVDSTLKIQPAELGDSAMYLCASSFVGELWETQYFGPGTRLLVL.

The chain employs TRBV5-6 and TRBJ2-3; 9 positions match TRBD2. The CDR3 loop spans 16 amino acids. The V gene end was trimmed by 1 base and the J gene end by 6 bases; junction bases not matched to a gene: 9. Germline V gene sequence: CDR1 SGHDT, CDR2 YYEEEE. The chain's CDR3 is CASSLPGAGGPDTQYF. The CDR3 DNA follows: TGTGCCAGCAGCTTGCCGGGGGCGGGAGGGCCCGATACGCAGTATTTT. The variable domain in full, with the rest retrieved from reference TRBV5-6 and TRBJ2-3, is DAGVTQSPTHLIKTRGQQVTLRCSPKSGHDTVSWYQQALGQGPQFIFQYYEEEERQRGNFPDRFSGHQFPNYSSELNVNALLLGDSALYLCASSLPGAGGPDTQYFGPGTRLTVL.

The chain carries TRBV7-6 and TRBJ2-1; tentatively, D is TRBD2 (7 bases). Germline CDR1 and CDR2: SGHVS and FNYEAQ. The V end was cut by 1 base, the J end by 4 bases, with 17 bases between. CDR3 length: 17 amino acids. The CDR3 sequence is CASSLGIRGGHYNEQFF. As DNA, the CDR3 is TGTGCCAGCAGCTTAGGGATCCGCGGGGGCCATTACAATGAGCAGTTCTTC.

This clonotype showed up just a few times. The V call is TRBV3-1, the J call TRBJ2-5; a possible D gene is TRBD2 (5 bases). This CDR3 has 15 residues. CDR1 is LGHDT, CDR2 YNNKEL, per germline (reference sequence). V was clipped by 0 bases and J by 5 bases, with 13 bases between them. The CDR3 bases are TGTGCCAGCAGCCAAGATCTCGGGGTCCGGGAGACCCAGTACTTC. This codes for CASSQDLGVRETQYF.

In its sample, this clonotype was seen a few times. The V and J genes are TRBV20-1 and TRBJ1-5, with a possible D match to TRBD1 (5 bases). The CDR3 contains 12 residues. Looked up from germline, CDR1 is DFQATT and CDR2 is SNEGSKA (reference sequence). V was shortened by 5 bases and J by 9 bases, with 14 bases between the two germline ends. CDR3: CSAYRKMRPQHF. For the CDR3, the DNA is TGCAGTGCTTACAGGAAAATGCGGCCCCAGCATTTT.

This clonotype was observed a few times. This rearrangement joins TRBV12-3 or TRBV12-4 to TRBJ2-7, with D perhaps matching TRBD1 (6 bases). This CDR3 contains 14 residues. V lost 6 bases, J lost 3 bases, and 15 bases lay in between. DNA for the CDR3: TGTGCCAGCAGCCCCTCGAGACAGGTCTACGAGCAGTACTTC. Translating it yields CASSPSRQVYEQYF.

The V and J genes are TRBV12-3 or TRBV12-4 and TRBJ2-4; weak D call: TRBD1 (6 bases). Trimming pared 4 bases from V and 1 base from J, leaving 14 bases between. The CDR3 contains 16 residues. CDR3 sequence reads: CASSSTGSGAKNIQYF. The CDR3 nucleotides are TGTGCCAGCAGTTCCACAGGGTCCGGGGCCAAAAACATTCAGTACTTC.

A few counts support this clonotype. This chain joins TRBV7-8 and TRBJ1-2, with 11 bases lining up with TRBD1. CDR3 length: 15 amino acids. The germline V gene has CDR1 SGHVS and CDR2 FQNEAQ. With V trimmed by 4 bases and J by 6 bases, 7 bases remained unmatched. CDR3 sequence reads: CASSSRTGGGDGYTF. For the CDR3, the DNA is TGTGCCAGCAGCTCTAGGACAGGGGGCGGTGATGGCTACACCTTC.

This clonotype was seen more than once but under ten times. This chain connects TRBV15 to TRBJ1-4; D is unresolved. Trimming took off 1 base at V and 0 bases at J, with 12 bases between the two ends. The CDR3 runs to 17 residues. Per germline, CDR1 LNHNV and CDR2 YYDKDF (reference sequence). The CDR3: CATSRGGSGATNEKLFF. CDR3 coding DNA: TGTGCCACCAGCAGAGGCGGTTCGGGTGCAACTAATGAAAAACTGTTTTTT.

There are a few counts of this clonotype. V is TRBV7-9 and J is TRBJ2-3; D possibly corresponds to TRBD1 (6 bases). Trimming left V 6 bases short and J 2 bases short, with 12 bases between. Germline V lookup: CDR1 SEHNR, CDR2 FQNEAQ (reference sequence). This CDR3 has 14 amino acids. The CDR3 DNA sequence: TGTGCCAGCAGTCCCACAGGGAACACAGATACGCAGTATTTT. Its protein product is CASSPTGNTDTQYF.

The V gene is TRBV19, the J gene TRBJ2-5; D perhaps matches TRBD2 (6 bases). CDR3 length equals 14 residues. V gave up 3 bases and J gave up 5 bases, with 13 bases separating them. Germline assignment: CDR1 LNHDA and CDR2 SQIVND (reference sequence). The CDR3 sequence: CASSIGYRGETQYF. In DNA form, the CDR3 reads TGTGCCAGTAGTATTGGATATCGGGGGGAGACCCAGTACTTC.

The chain combines TRBV4-1 with TRBJ1-4, with 7 bases matching TRBD1. Trimming at V came to 2 bases and at J to 7 bases, leaving 4 bases not matched to a gene. The germline gives CDR1 MGHRA, CDR2 YSYEKL. The CDR3 runs 14 residues. CDR3 DNA sequence: TGCGCCAGCAGCCAACCCGGGACAGTTGAAAAACTGTTTTTT. Protein: CASSQPGTVEKLFF.

CDR3 nucleotide sequence: TGTGCCAGCAGTGAAGGGGGGGCGGAAATAAACATTCAGTACTTC. Translating gives CASSEGGAEINIQYF. The V and J genes are TRBV2 and TRBJ2-4; perhaps D is TRBD1 or TRBD2 (6 bases each). Germline values: CDR1 SNHLY, CDR2 FYNNEI. The CDR3 length is 15 residues. With 1 base removed from V and 6 bases from J, the gap between germline ends came to 13 bases.

This clonotype has more than one count but fewer than ten. The rearrangement links TRBV6-5 to TRBJ2-5, with TRBD1 identical over 7 bases. From germline, CDR1 is MNHEY and CDR2 SVGAGI. This CDR3 is 16 amino acids long. Trimming at V came to 3 bases and at J to 3 bases, leaving 10 bases not matched to a gene. As DNA, the CDR3 is TGTGCCAGCAGTTATTCGACAGGGCCAACCAAAGAGACCCAGTACTTC. Translation gives CASSYSTGPTKETQYF.

The V and J genes are TRBV30 and TRBJ1-1; D ambiguous. CDR3 size: 12 residues. The V gene's germline CDR1 is GTSNPN and CDR2 SVGIG (reference sequence). The V end was cut by 3 bases, the J end by 2 bases, with 7 bases between. The CDR3 DNA follows: TGTGCCTGGAGCCACCTCAACACTGAAGCTTTCTTT. It yields the protein CAWSHLNTEAFF. The whole variable domain, remainder taken from reference TRBV30 and TRBJ1-1, is SQTIHQWPATLVQPVGSPLSLECTVEGTSNPNLYWYRQAAGRGLQLLFYSVGIGQISSEVPQNLSASRPQDRQFILSSKKLLLSDSGFYLCAWSHLNTEAFFGQGTRLTVV.

The chain recombines TRBV19 with TRBJ2-1; 7 bases line up with TRBD2. Germline V gives CDR1 LNHDA, CDR2 SQIVND (reference sequence). With 7 bases clipped from V and 6 bases from J, the junction kept 6 bases outside the gene matches. This CDR3 comprises 13 residues. Here the CDR3 DNA reads TGTGCCAGTACCGGGACGGGGGGCAATGAGCAGTTCTTC. Encoded protein: CASTGTGGNEQFF. Combining the CDR3 with reference TRBV19 and TRBJ2-1 gives the whole variable domain DGGITQSPKYLFRKEGQNVTLSCEQNLNHDAMYWYRQDPGQGLRLIYYSQIVNDFQKGDIAEGYSVSREKKESFPLTVTSAQKNPTAFYLCASTGTGGNEQFFGPGTRLTVL.

This clonotype was seen only a few times. V and J are TRBV27 and TRBJ2-1, with TRBD2 matching 13 bases. The germline V gene encodes CDR1 MNHEY and CDR2 SMNVEV (reference sequence). The CDR3 has 13 amino acids. The J segment lost 10 bases and the V segment lost 11 bases, leaving 8 bases of the junction unmatched. This CDR3 reads CASRTSGGREQFF. For the CDR3, the DNA is TGTGCCTCGAGGACTAGCGGGGGCCGGGAGCAGTTCTTC.

The J gene is TRBJ2-1, the V gene TRBV10-2, with 10 nucleotides matching TRBD2. The CDR3 sequence is 17 residues long. Germline V gene data show CDR1 as WSHSY and CDR2 as SAAADI. V trimming: 0 bases; J trimming: 4 bases; junction bases outside the gene matches: 6. This CDR3 reads CASSESLGLAEYNEQFF. CDR3 DNA sequence: TGCGCCAGCAGTGAGTCCCTCGGACTAGCGGAATACAATGAGCAGTTCTTC.

The chain joins TRBV20-1 to TRBJ1-1; D unclear. The V gene's germline CDR1 is DFQATT and CDR2 SNEGSKA (reference sequence). There are 14 residues in the CDR3. V was clipped by 3 bases and J by 6 bases, with 17 bases between them. CDR3 amino acids: CSASEIKFNAEAFF. The CDR3 DNA follows: TGCAGTGCTAGTGAAATAAAGTTCAACGCTGAAGCTTTCTTT.

This clonotype was recorded a few times. This sequence joins TRBV6-6 and TRBJ2-6; D gene uncertain. The germline CDR1 and CDR2 sequences are MNHNY and SVGAGI (reference sequence). The CDR3 is 15 residues long. V lost 6 bases and J lost 0, with 9 bases in between. The CDR3 loop is CASSQSGSGANVLTF. The DNA for the CDR3 is TGTGCCAGCAGCCAATCGGGCTCTGGGGCCAACGTCCTGACTTTC.

This clonotype was counted ten times or more. This chain links TRBV15 with TRBJ2-3; TRBD2 matches at 10 bases. Per the germline V gene, CDR1 is LNHNV and CDR2 is YYDKDF (reference sequence). The J segment lost 2 bases and the V segment lost 0 bases, leaving 5 bases of the junction unmatched. The CDR3 length is 17 residues. CDR3 nucleotide sequence: TGTGCCACCAGCAGAGACTCCGGGACTAGCGTCACAGATACGCAGTATTTT. Amino acids: CATSRDSGTSVTDTQYF.

This clonotype was seen a few times. The chain uses TRBV5-1 and TRBJ2-7; 9 nucleotides match TRBD1. The germline CDR1 and CDR2 sequences are SGHRS and YFSETQ. The CDR3 is 16 residues long. Germline trimming cut 0 bases from V and 1 base from J; bases unmatched to any gene: 5. CDR3 DNA: TGCGCCAGCAGCTTGGGGTTGGGACAGGGATCCTACGAGCAGTACTTC. This gives the protein CASSLGLGQGSYEQYF. The whole variable domain, remainder taken from reference TRBV5-1 and TRBJ2-7, is KAGVTQTPRYLIKTRGQQVTLSCSPISGHRSVSWYQQTPGQGLQFLFEYFSETQRNKGNFPGRFSGRQFSNSRSEMNVSTLELGDSALYLCASSLGLGQGSYEQYFGPGTRLTVT.

In DNA form, the CDR3 reads TGTGCCAGCAGTCAGGAAGTACCGCCAGATACGCAGTATTTT. Protein product: CASSQEVPPDTQYF. The chain joins TRBV6-5 to TRBJ2-3, with no clear D. CDR1 and CDR2 from the germline V gene are MNHEY and SVGAGI. Deletions cut 5 bases from V and 4 bases from J, with 13 bases between. The CDR3 length is 14 residues.

J is TRBJ1-4 and V is TRBV7-6; D is possibly TRBD1 (5 bases). CDR3 length: 17 residues. V was cut by 5 bases and J by 8 bases, with 24 bases left in between. Germline V gene lookup returns CDR1 SGHVS and CDR2 FNYEAQ. The CDR3 region has the DNA TGTGCCAGCAGCCAGCAACCCGCAGGGACCGTGGGGGAAAAACTGTTTTTT. Amino acids: CASSQQPAGTVGEKLFF.

This clonotype was seen only a few times. V usage is TRBV4-2 and J usage is TRBJ2-7; TRBD1 matches at 7 bases. The CDR3 sequence is 15 residues long. The V gene end was trimmed by 3 bases and the J gene end by 4 bases; junction bases not matched to a gene: 9. CDR1 is LGHNA and CDR2 is YNFKEQ in the germline V gene. The CDR3 DNA follows: TGTGCCAGCAGCCATACCGGACAGGACAGGTACGAGCAGTACTTC. This translates into CASSHTGQDRYEQYF.